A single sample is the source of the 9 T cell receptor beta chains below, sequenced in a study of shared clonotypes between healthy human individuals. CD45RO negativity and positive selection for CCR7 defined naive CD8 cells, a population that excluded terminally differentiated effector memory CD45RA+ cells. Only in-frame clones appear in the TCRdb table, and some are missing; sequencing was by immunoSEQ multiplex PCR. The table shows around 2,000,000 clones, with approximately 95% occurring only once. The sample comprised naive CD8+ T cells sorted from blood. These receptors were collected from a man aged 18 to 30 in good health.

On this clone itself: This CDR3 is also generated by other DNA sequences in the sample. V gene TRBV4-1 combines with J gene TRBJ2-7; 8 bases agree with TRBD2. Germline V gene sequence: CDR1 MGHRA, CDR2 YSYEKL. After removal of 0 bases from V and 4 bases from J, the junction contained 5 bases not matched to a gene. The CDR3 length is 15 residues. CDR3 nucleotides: TGCGCCAGCAGCCAAGATGGAGCGGGAGCGTACGAGCAGTACTTC. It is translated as CASSQDGAGAYEQYF.

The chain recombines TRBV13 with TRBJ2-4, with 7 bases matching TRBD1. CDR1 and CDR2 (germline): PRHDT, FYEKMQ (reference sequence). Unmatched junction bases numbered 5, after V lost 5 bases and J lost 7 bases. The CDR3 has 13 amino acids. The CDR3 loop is CASSDRVENIQYF. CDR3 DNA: TGTGCCAGCAGCGACAGGGTTGAGAACATTCAGTACTTC.

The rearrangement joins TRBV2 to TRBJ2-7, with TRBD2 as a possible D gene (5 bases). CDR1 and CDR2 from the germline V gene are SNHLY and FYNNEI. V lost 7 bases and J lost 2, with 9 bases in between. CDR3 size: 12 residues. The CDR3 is CASNGVAYEQYF. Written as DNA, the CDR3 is TGTGCCAGCAACGGGGTGGCCTACGAGCAGTACTTC.

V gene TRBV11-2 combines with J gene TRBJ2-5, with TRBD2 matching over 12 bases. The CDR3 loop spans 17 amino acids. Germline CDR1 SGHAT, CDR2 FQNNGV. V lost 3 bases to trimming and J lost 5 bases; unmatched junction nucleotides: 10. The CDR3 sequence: CASSFELAGGEGETQYF. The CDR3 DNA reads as TGTGCCAGCAGCTTCGAACTAGCGGGAGGCGAGGGGGAGACCCAGTACTTC.

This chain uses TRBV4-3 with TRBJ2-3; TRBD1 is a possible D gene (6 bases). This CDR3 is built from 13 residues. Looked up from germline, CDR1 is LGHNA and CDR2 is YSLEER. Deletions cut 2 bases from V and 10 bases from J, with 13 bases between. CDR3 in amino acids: CASSQRPGDAQYF. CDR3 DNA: TGCGCCAGCAGCCAACGCCCAGGGGATGCGCAGTATTTT.

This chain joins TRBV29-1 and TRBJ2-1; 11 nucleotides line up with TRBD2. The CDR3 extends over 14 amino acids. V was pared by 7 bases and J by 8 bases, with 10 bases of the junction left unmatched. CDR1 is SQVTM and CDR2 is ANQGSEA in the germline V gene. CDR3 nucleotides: TGCAGCGCTCCTCTTAGCGGGAGGGCGGATGAGCAGTTCTTC. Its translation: CSAPLSGRADEQFF.

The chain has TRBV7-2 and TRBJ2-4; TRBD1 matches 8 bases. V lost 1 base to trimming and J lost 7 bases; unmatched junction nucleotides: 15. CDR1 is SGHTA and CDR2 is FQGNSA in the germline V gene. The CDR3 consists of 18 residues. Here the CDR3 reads CASSLDAGVRGLRNIQYF. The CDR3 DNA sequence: TGTGCCAGCAGCTTAGACGCAGGAGTCAGGGGGCTTAGGAACATTCAGTACTTC.

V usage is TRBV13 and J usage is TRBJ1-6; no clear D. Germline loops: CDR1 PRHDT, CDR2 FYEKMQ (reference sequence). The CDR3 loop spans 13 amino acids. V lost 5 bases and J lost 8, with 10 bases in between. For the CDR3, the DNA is TGTGCCAGCAGCCCGCAGCGGGATTCACCCCTCCACTTT. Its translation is CASSPQRDSPLHF.

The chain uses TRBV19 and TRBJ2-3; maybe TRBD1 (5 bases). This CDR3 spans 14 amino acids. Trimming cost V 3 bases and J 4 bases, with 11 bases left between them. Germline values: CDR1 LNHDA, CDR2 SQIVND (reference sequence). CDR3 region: CASSMVLGADTQYF. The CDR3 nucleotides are TGTGCCAGTAGTATGGTTCTAGGGGCAGATACGCAGTATTTT.